The table lists the clone carrying this T cell receptor (beta chain) with a few counts. Its specificity is not known. The source of the sample is a study of identical twins. Addition of a universal primer site occurred through template switching, and cDNA carried unique molecular identifiers. TCRdb recomputed calls from the 5' RACE reads with MiXCR, one row per CDR3 protein. The sample consists of 200,000 to 250,000 distinct CDR3 sequences, about 14% of them appearing once. Study results and limitations: One should note that invariant MAIT and iNKT cells could partly confound zero-insertion analyses.

V was cut by 2 bases and J by 4 bases, with 7 bases left in between. CDR3 length: 12 residues. CDR1 is SQVTM and CDR2 is ANQGSEA in the germline V gene. The sequenced sample consisted of memory (CD45RO+) T cells sorted from blood. This clonotype was obtained from a woman under 30 in good health. The chain uses TRBV29-1 and TRBJ2-3; D might be TRBD1 or TRBD2, each matching 5 bases. The DNA of the CDR3 is TGCAGCGTTGAAAGGGACGCAGATACGCAGTATTTT. Protein: CSVERDADTQYF.